Listed below are T cell receptor beta chains from one sample, sequenced in a study of response to subunit inactivated influenza vaccine. TCRdb recomputed calls from the RT-PCR reads with MiXCR, one row per CDR3 protein. The profile covers hundreds of thousands of distinct CDR3 sequences, with 12% to 15% appearing a single time and about 7.4% taken by the ten largest. The starting material was PBMCs from blood, obtained 14 days before vaccination. These receptors were obtained from a man aged 45-60 years who received an inactivated influenza vaccine. CDR3s include the opening cysteine and the closing phenylalanine or tryptophan. Each record gives: CDR3 DNA, CDR3 protein, D gene, V gene, J gene, clone size. The D gene is left open where the match is weak. Size is stated for part of the rows, as once, few or many counts, or as a class when the clone is expanded.

cdr3_nt: TGTGCCAGCAGCCCTGGGGAGGGCGATGAGCAGTTCTTC
cdr3_aa: CASSPGEGDEQFF
d_call: TRBD2
v_call: TRBV4-2
j_call: TRBJ2-1
clone_size: few

cdr3_nt: TGCGCCAGCAGCCAAGATGCAGGGGGCTACTATGGCTACACCTTC
cdr3_aa: CASSQDAGGYYGYTF
d_call: TRBD1
v_call: TRBV4-3
j_call: TRBJ1-2
clone_size: .

cdr3_nt: TGTGCCAGCAGCTTAGCTGTCCGTCGTAGCCAGAGCATCGACGGCGGCGGTGGGTACGAGCAGTACTTC
cdr3_aa: CASSLAVRRSQSIDGGGGYEQYF
d_call: .
v_call: TRBV12-3/TRBV12-4
j_call: TRBJ2-7
clone_size: few

cdr3_nt: TGTGCCAGCAGCCAGAGGGGTCAGATACAAGAGACCCAGTACTTC
cdr3_aa: CASSQRGQIQETQYF
d_call: .
v_call: TRBV14
j_call: TRBJ2-5
clone_size: .

cdr3_nt: TGTGCCAGCAGCTTGGGGATTTGGGAGCAGTACTTC
cdr3_aa: CASSLGIWEQYF
d_call: .
v_call: TRBV11-2
j_call: TRBJ2-7
clone_size: .

cdr3_nt: TGTGCCAGCAGTGAATTTGCGTCGGTGAACACCGGGGAGCTGTTTTTT
cdr3_aa: CASSEFASVNTGELFF
d_call: .
v_call: TRBV2
j_call: TRBJ2-2
clone_size: few

cdr3_nt: TGTGCCAGCAGTGAAGGAGTTGGGGGGGCCACAGATACGCAGTATTTT
cdr3_aa: CASSEGVGGATDTQYF
d_call: .
v_call: TRBV6-1
j_call: TRBJ2-3
clone_size: .

cdr3_nt: TGTGCCAGCACCTTGACTAGCGGGAGGTTCTCCTACAATGAGCAGTTCTTC
cdr3_aa: CASTLTSGRFSYNEQFF
d_call: TRBD2
v_call: TRBV6-2/TRBV6-3
j_call: TRBJ2-1
clone_size: few

cdr3_nt: TGCAGTGCTACGACAGGGACTAACACCGGGGAGCTGTTTTTT
cdr3_aa: CSATTGTNTGELFF
d_call: .
v_call: TRBV20-1
j_call: TRBJ2-2
clone_size: .

cdr3_nt: TGTGCCAGCAGCCGTACTAGCGGGACTTCCTACGAGCAGTACTTC
cdr3_aa: CASSRTSGTSYEQYF
d_call: TRBD2
v_call: TRBV7-2
j_call: TRBJ2-7
clone_size: many

cdr3_nt: TGCAGCGTTGATGGTGGGGGGGGGAACACCGGGGAGCTGTTTTTT
cdr3_aa: CSVDGGGGNTGELFF
d_call: TRBD2
v_call: TRBV29-1
j_call: TRBJ2-2
clone_size: .

cdr3_nt: TGTGCCAGCAGTCCCCTGAGCTCCTACAATGAGCAGTTCTTC
cdr3_aa: CASSPLSSYNEQFF
d_call: .
v_call: TRBV27
j_call: TRBJ2-1
clone_size: many

cdr3_nt: TGTGCCAGCAGTTTAAATCAGGTGGACGAAAAACTGTTTTTT
cdr3_aa: CASSLNQVDEKLFF
d_call: .
v_call: TRBV28
j_call: TRBJ1-4
clone_size: few

cdr3_nt: TGTGCCAGCTCCCTGGGGGGCAGTTACTATGGCTACACCTTC
cdr3_aa: CASSLGGSYYGYTF
d_call: .
v_call: TRBV12-3/TRBV12-4
j_call: TRBJ1-2
clone_size: .

cdr3_nt: TGTGCCAGCAGTTCCGCACCCGGGACAGCCCTTCCCCCCTTC
cdr3_aa: CASSSAPGTALPPF
d_call: TRBD1
v_call: TRBV28
j_call: TRBJ1-2
clone_size: few

cdr3_nt: TGTGCCAGCAGTGGACCTGAGGGCAATCAGCCCCAGCATTTT
cdr3_aa: CASSGPEGNQPQHF
d_call: .
v_call: TRBV6-1
j_call: TRBJ1-5
clone_size: many

cdr3_nt: TGTGCCACCAGCAGAGGCCCTTCGGTGGGAGCGCCGCACGAGACCCAGTACTTC
cdr3_aa: CATSRGPSVGAPHETQYF
d_call: .
v_call: TRBV15
j_call: TRBJ2-5
clone_size: .

cdr3_nt: TGTGCCAGCAGTGGCACTAGCGGGGGGGCCCTATTTACCTCAGATACGCAGTATTTT
cdr3_aa: CASSGTSGGALFTSDTQYF
d_call: TRBD2
v_call: TRBV6-1
j_call: TRBJ2-3
clone_size: .

cdr3_nt: TGCGCCAGCGGGGACAGGGGTCCCTACGAGCAGTACTTC
cdr3_aa: CASGDRGPYEQYF
d_call: TRBD1
v_call: TRBV10-2
j_call: TRBJ2-7
clone_size: .

cdr3_nt: TGTGCCACCCGGAGGGGGGGCACTGAAGCTTTCTTT
cdr3_aa: CATRRGGTEAFF
d_call: .
v_call: TRBV15
j_call: TRBJ1-1
clone_size: .

cdr3_nt: TGTGCCAGTAACTCAGACAGTGGCGGCGAGCAGTACTTC
cdr3_aa: CASNSDSGGEQYF
d_call: .
v_call: TRBV19
j_call: TRBJ2-7
clone_size: .

cdr3_nt: TGTGCCAGCAGTCTCGTGGCGGGGGACGAGCAGTACTTC
cdr3_aa: CASSLVAGDEQYF
d_call: TRBD2
v_call: TRBV12-3/TRBV12-4
j_call: TRBJ2-7
clone_size: many

cdr3_nt: TGCAGTGCGGAAGGCCCGCACGAGGGGCCCTACGAGCAGTACTTC
cdr3_aa: CSAEGPHEGPYEQYF
d_call: .
v_call: TRBV20-1
j_call: TRBJ2-7
clone_size: many

cdr3_nt: TGTGCCAGCAGCCTAACAAGGACTAGCCCAGAGACGCAGTATTTT
cdr3_aa: CASSLTRTSPETQYF
d_call: TRBD2
v_call: TRBV7-2
j_call: TRBJ2-3
clone_size: .

cdr3_nt: TGTGCCAGCAGGGCGATGGGGGGGACCTTGAACACCGGGGAGCTGTTTTTT
cdr3_aa: CASRAMGGTLNTGELFF
d_call: TRBD2
v_call: TRBV12-3/TRBV12-4
j_call: TRBJ2-2
clone_size: few

cdr3_nt: TGCAGTGCTAGAGATCAGGGTCCCCCCTCCTACGAGCAGTACTTC
cdr3_aa: CSARDQGPPSYEQYF
d_call: .
v_call: TRBV20-1
j_call: TRBJ2-7
clone_size: many

cdr3_nt: TGTGCCAGCAGCTTAAGGGGGTGGCAAGAGACCCAGTACTTC
cdr3_aa: CASSLRGWQETQYF
d_call: .
v_call: TRBV7-2
j_call: TRBJ2-5
clone_size: few